This TCR beta chain was profiled in a study of neurological immune-mediated disorders. Overall study findings and caveats: Phylogenetic grouping placed 18 of 34 multiple sclerosis patients' repertoires in one related-CDR3 cluster, a possible signature. HTLV-1-associated myelopathy showed the most TCR clonal expansion; multiple sclerosis the least, below healthy controls.

CDR3 length equals 15 residues. Germline V gene lookup returns CDR1 MGHRA and CDR2 YSYEKL. V lost 3 bases to trimming and J lost 6 bases, with 17 bases between them. Synthesis of cDNA was accomplished via 5'RACE employing 10-nucleotide random UMIs. The yield of each sequencing run was over 170 million TCR-beta sequences from 15-18 subjects. TCRdb passed the 5' RACE reads through MiXCR, listing each CDR3 protein once. The sample holds about 66,000 distinct CDR3 sequences, around 3.3% seen once. At least ten counts were recorded for this clonotype. Antigen unknown. The sample comprised PBMCs. The source of this sequence is a man in his forties with multiple sclerosis. The J gene is TRBJ1-2, the V gene TRBV4-1; a weak D match, TRBD1 (5 bases). CDR3 DNA sequence: TGCGCCAGCAGCCACGGGTGGCAGGGAGACGATGGCTACACCTTC. This translates into CASSHGWQGDDGYTF.